The present TCR beta chain was sequenced within a study of blood T cells in healthy people across ages. This clonotype was seen a single time. Next came a second PCR, run for about 7 to 12 cycles, which used a sample-barcoded 5' primer along with a J-beta primer mix. TCRdb re-derived calls from the 5' RACE reads in MiXCR, one entry per CDR3 protein. The sample carries 600,000 to 900,000 distinct CDR3 sequences, roughly 25% recorded once. V was pared by 0 bases and J by 1 base, with 7 bases of the junction left unmatched. The V gene's germline CDR1 is MDHEN and CDR2 SYDVKM. This CDR3 region has 18 residues. The sample was also reused in another study, on T cells of mothers and their children.

The chain links TRBV28 to TRBJ2-1; 9 bases are a match to TRBD2. Sequencing was performed on blood. This sequence originates from a boy aged 5-17 years in good health. The CDR3 here is CASSLWTTSGRSYNEQFF. The CDR3 coding sequence is TGTGCCAGCAGTTTATGGACCACTAGCGGGCGGTCCTACAATGAGCAGTTCTTC. The whole variable domain, remainder taken from reference TRBV28 and TRBJ2-1, is DVKVTQSSRYLVKRTGEKVFLECVQDMDHENMFWYRQDPGLGLRLIYFSYDVKMKEKGDIPEGYSVSREKKERFSLILESASTNQTSMYLCASSLWTTSGRSYNEQFFGPGTRLTVL.